This TCR beta chain was profiled in a study of T-cell memory formation after mild COVID-19. Between the trimmed V and J ends, which lost 0 bases and 3 bases, there was a span of 10 bases. Germline loops: CDR1 SGHRS, CDR2 YFSETQ. This CDR3 region has 14 residues. This clonotype came up a few times. TCRdb recomputed calls from the 5' RACE reads with MiXCR, one row per CDR3 protein. The profile shows fewer than 500,000 distinct CDR3 sequences, around 27% of them singletons. The material sequenced was PBMCs or a T cell subset sorted from them (not recorded which). This receptor was identified in an adult woman who had mild COVID-19 (a few samples of this study predate the infection). Cell type and time point are not known. The V gene is TRBV5-1, the J gene TRBJ2-7, with D possibly being TRBD2 (6 bases). The CDR3 region has the DNA TGCGCCAGCAGCTTGGGGGAGGTGGTCTACGAGCAGTACTTC. Its translation: CASSLGEVVYEQYF.